A few counts support the clone carrying this TCR beta chain. This record comes from a study of patients and donors after allogeneic stem cell transplantation. MiXCR was run by TCRdb on the RT-PCR reads, yielding one entry per CDR3 protein. The sample includes hundreds of thousands of distinct CDR3 sequences, 11% to 15% of them seen just once. CDR3 size: 14 residues. The V gene's germline CDR1 is SGHNT and CDR2 YENEEA. Unmatched junction bases numbered 2, after V lost 4 bases and J lost 1 base. The chain joins TRBV11-3 to TRBJ2-3; 7 bases agree with TRBD1. Sequencing was performed on blood, either unsorted or a sorted T cell fraction (not recorded which). This TCR derives from a human donor who was either an allogeneic HSCT recipient or a stem cell or donor lymphocyte infusion donor (not recorded which). It is not recorded whose cells these are; they may come from a transplant donor. CDR3 sequence: CASSYGQGTDTQYF. The CDR3 DNA is TGTGCCAGCAGCTACGGACAGGGCACAGATACGCAGTATTTT.